The 23 T cell receptor beta chains reported below all come from one sample, sequenced in a study of PD-L1 blockade in urothelial cancer. Time point described: pretreatment peripheral blood. Method: immunoSEQ multiplex PCR; TCRdb's copy keeps in-frame clones and lacks some. The table lists roughly 51,000 clones, 75% to 85% of them singletons. This sample comprised PBMCs, obtained around atezolizumab (anti-PD-L1) treatment. The receptors shown here come from a man between 65 and 85 years old with urothelial cancer.

The V call is TRBV30, the J call TRBJ2-1, with 8 bases that match TRBD2. Per the germline V gene, CDR1 is GTSNPN and CDR2 is SVGIG (reference sequence). This CDR3 is 13 amino acids long. V dropped 3 bases and J dropped 5; count of bases not matched to a gene: 3. CDR3 amino acids: CAWSGRANNEQFF. The DNA of the CDR3 is TGTGCCTGGAGCGGGAGGGCCAACAATGAGCAGTTCTTC.

J is TRBJ2-1 and V is TRBV19, with TRBD2 as a possible D gene (6 bases). The CDR3 is 15 amino acids. Looked up from germline, CDR1 is LNHDA and CDR2 is SQIVND (reference sequence). The V gene lost 1 base and the J gene lost 3 bases, with 10 bases spanning the gap. As DNA, the CDR3 is TGTGCCAGTAGTATAGGAGCGGGCTTCTACAATGAGCAGTTCTTC. It specifies CASSIGAGFYNEQFF.

This chain links TRBV30 with TRBJ2-7; 7 nucleotides agree with TRBD2. CDR1 is GTSNPN, CDR2 SVGIG, per germline (reference sequence). Losses at the gene ends were 3 bases for V and 4 bases for J; bases not matched to a gene: 15. The CDR3 extends over 16 amino acids. The DNA of the CDR3 is TGTGCCTGGAGGGACGGCGCTGGCGGGAGTAATTACGAGCAGTACTTC. It codes for CAWRDGAGGSNYEQYF.

This clone was picked up a small number of times. This sequence joins TRBV28 and TRBJ2-5, with 10 bases identical to TRBD2. CDR1 is MDHEN, CDR2 SYDVKM, per germline. V lost 6 bases to trimming and J lost 3 bases; unmatched junction nucleotides: 7. The CDR3 spans 15 residues. CDR3 DNA sequence: TGTGCCAGCAGCCCTCCGGGACTAGCGAAAGAGACCCAGTACTTC. Translation gives CASSPPGLAKETQYF.

J is TRBJ1-5 and V is TRBV29-1; D ambiguous. Germline CDR1 reads SQVTM; CDR2 reads ANQGSEA. V dropped 8 bases and J dropped 5 bases, with 7 bases sitting between them. CDR3 length: 10 residues. The CDR3 DNA sequence: TGCAGCCTTTCCCATCAGCCCCAGCATTTT. Translation gives CSLSHQPQHF.

The chain is built from TRBV2 and TRBJ1-2; a weak D match, TRBD1 (6 bases). This CDR3 is 12 amino acids long. The germline V gene encodes CDR1 SNHLY and CDR2 FYNNEI. V was pared by 7 bases and J by 8 bases, with 14 bases between. CDR3 protein: CASTIGGDGYTF. Written as DNA, the CDR3 is TGTGCCAGCACTATTGGGGGCGACGGCTACACCTTC. The whole variable domain, remainder taken from reference TRBV2 and TRBJ1-2, is EPEVTQTPSHQVTQMGQEVILRCVPISNHLYFYWYRQILGQKVEFLVSFYNNEISEKSEIFDDQFSVERPDGSNFTLKIRSTKLEDSAMYFCASTIGGDGYTFGSGTRLTVV.

The V gene is TRBV2, the J gene TRBJ1-4; possibly TRBD1 for D (6 bases). The length of the CDR3 is 15 residues. The ends were cut back, 9 bases at V and 0 bases at J, with 14 bases in the middle. CDR1 SNHLY and CDR2 FYNNEI come from the germline V gene. DNA of the CDR3: TGTGCCAGTGGCCCCCAGGGGTCAACTAATGAAAAACTGTTTTTT. This codes for CASGPQGSTNEKLFF.

The chain joins TRBV6-1 to TRBJ1-4; 7 bases fit TRBD1. The V gene's germline CDR1 is MNHNS and CDR2 SASEGT. The CDR3 extends over 15 amino acids. V lost 5 bases, J lost 3 bases, and 6 bases stayed unmatched. CDR3 DNA sequence: TGTGCCAGCAGTCTGGTGGGACAGCCTAATGAAAAACTGTTTTTT. Protein: CASSLVGQPNEKLFF.

The chain links TRBV10-3 to TRBJ2-3, with 8 bases fitting TRBD2. The CDR3 is 16 residues long. Germline CDR1 ENHRY, CDR2 SYGVKD. With 4 bases clipped from V and 0 bases from J, the junction kept 6 bases outside the gene matches. The CDR3 nucleotides read TGTGCCATCAGTGGTCGACTAGCGTCTAGCACAGATACGCAGTATTTT. Translating it yields CAISGRLASSTDTQYF.

The chain has TRBV5-1 and TRBJ2-1; 8 nucleotides align to TRBD2. CDR1 is SGHRS, CDR2 YFSETQ, per germline. The CDR3 contains 16 residues. J was trimmed by 5 bases and V by 2 bases; bases with no gene match: 9. DNA for the CDR3: TGCGCCAGCAGCTTTTATCAAGCGGGAGAGGACAATGAGCAGTTCTTC. Its protein product is CASSFYQAGEDNEQFF.

The genes are TRBV7-3 and TRBJ2-5; D is possibly TRBD1 (5 bases). The CDR3 contains 13 residues. V was clipped by 1 base and J by 3 bases, with 6 bases between them. Germline CDR1 SGHTA, CDR2 FQGTGA. This chain's CDR3 is CASSLSREETQYF. CDR3 in DNA: TGTGCCAGCAGCTTAAGCAGGGAAGAGACCCAGTACTTC.

The chain has TRBV10-3 and TRBJ1-1; D remains ambiguous. The CDR3 covers 12 residues. The germline V gene encodes CDR1 ENHRY and CDR2 SYGVKD. CDR3 nucleotide sequence: TGTTTCCCCTCCCGGGAGGACACTGAAGCTTTCTTT. The encoded protein is CFPSREDTEAFF.

The CDR3 loop is CAISETGQETQYF. DNA of the CDR3: TGTGCCATCAGTGAAACGGGCCAAGAGACCCAGTACTTC. The gene calls are TRBV10-3 and TRBJ2-5; no definite D call. Trimming pared 3 bases from V and 1 base from J, leaving 6 bases between. Germline V gives CDR1 ENHRY, CDR2 SYGVKD. This CDR3 spans 13 amino acids.

This clone has a handful of counts. The rearrangement uses TRBV6-1 and TRBJ2-1, with D possibly TRBD2 on 5 matching bases. The germline V gene has CDR1 MNHNS and CDR2 SASEGT. Deletions cut 5 bases from V and 7 bases from J, with 9 bases between. The CDR3 runs 12 residues. The CDR3 loop is CASSLDWNEQFF. The CDR3 DNA reads TGTGCCAGCAGTTTGGACTGGAATGAGCAGTTCTTC.

The CDR3 reads CASSPVAGKETQYF. The CDR3 DNA is TGTGCCAGTAGTCCAGTAGCGGGAAAAGAGACCCAGTACTTC. The gene calls are TRBV19 and TRBJ2-5, with TRBD2 matching 8 bases. Germline CDR1 is LNHDA and CDR2 is SQIVND (reference sequence). The CDR3 spans 14 residues. V shed 5 bases and J 3 bases; nucleotides not matched to a gene: 5.

V gene TRBV7-3 combines with J gene TRBJ2-1, with TRBD2 matching 7 bases. This CDR3 spans 16 amino acids. CDR1 is SGHTA and CDR2 is FQGTGA in the germline V gene. V lost 0 bases, J lost 1 base, and 3 bases stayed unmatched. Written as DNA, the CDR3 is TGTGCCAGCAGCTTAACGGGCGGGAGTTCCTACAATGAGCAGTTCTTC. Translating it yields CASSLTGGSSYNEQFF.

The chain carries TRBV2 and TRBJ2-7; 7 nucleotides match TRBD1. In germline, CDR1 is SNHLY, CDR2 FYNNEI. The CDR3 loop spans 14 amino acids. V lost 6 bases to trimming and J lost 0 bases; unmatched junction nucleotides: 5. The DNA of the CDR3 is TGTGCCAGCAGGAGACAGGGATACTCCTACGAGCAGTACTTC. It encodes CASRRQGYSYEQYF. Complete variable domain (other parts from reference TRBV2 and TRBJ2-7): EPEVTQTPSHQVTQMGQEVILRCVPISNHLYFYWYRQILGQKVEFLVSFYNNEISEKSEIFDDQFSVERPDGSNFTLKIRSTKLEDSAMYFCASRRQGYSYEQYFGPGTRLTVT.

The V gene is TRBV4-1, the J gene TRBJ1-5; TRBD1 matches at 7 bases. Germline V CDR1 and CDR2: MGHRA, YSYEKL. Germline trimming cut 7 bases from V and 0 bases from J; bases unmatched to any gene: 6. The CDR3 consists of 15 residues. The CDR3 sequence is CASNLQGYSNQPQHF. Here the CDR3 DNA reads TGCGCCAGCAATCTACAGGGGTATAGCAATCAGCCCCAGCATTTT.

The V call is TRBV25-1, the J call TRBJ1-2; 9 positions match TRBD1. The junction had 11 bases not matched to a gene; V was cut back by 9 bases and J by 6 bases. The germline CDR1 and CDR2 sequences are MGHDK and SYGVNS. The CDR3 loop spans 14 amino acids. The CDR3 sequence is CASVNRGRVDGYTF. Written as DNA, the CDR3 is TGTGCCAGTGTTAACAGGGGGCGCGTCGATGGCTACACCTTC.

J is TRBJ2-7 and V is TRBV2; D unclear. Trimming stripped 6 bases from V and 0 bases from J, with 12 bases between. CDR1 is SNHLY, CDR2 FYNNEI, per germline. CDR3 size: 14 residues. CDR3 in amino acids: CASRETVSSYEQYF. CDR3 bases: TGTGCCAGCAGGGAGACGGTGAGCTCCTACGAGCAGTACTTC.

This rearrangement joins TRBV7-9 to TRBJ2-7; a weak D match, TRBD1 (5 bases). CDR3 size: 11 residues. Between the trimmed V and J ends, which lost 8 bases and 3 bases, there was a span of 8 bases. Germline loops: CDR1 SEHNR, CDR2 FQNEAQ (reference sequence). The CDR3 reads CASGQGYEQYF. CDR3 nucleotide sequence: TGTGCCAGCGGGCAGGGCTACGAGCAGTACTTC.

The V gene is TRBV28, the J gene TRBJ2-3, with 8 bases fitting TRBD2. The germline gives CDR1 MDHEN, CDR2 SYDVKM. CDR3 length: 16 residues. V lost 0 bases to trimming and J lost 0 bases; unmatched junction nucleotides: 2. The chain's CDR3 is CASSLWSGRSTDTQYF. The DNA for the CDR3 is TGTGCCAGCAGTTTATGGAGCGGGAGAAGCACAGATACGCAGTATTTT.

The CDR3 region has the DNA TGTGCCAGCAGGACCGGGACAGGTAGCAATCAGCCCCAGCATTTT. Its protein product is CASRTGTGSNQPQHF. V gene TRBV28 combines with J gene TRBJ1-5; TRBD1 aligns across 8 bases. This CDR3 contains 15 residues. Germline values: CDR1 MDHEN, CDR2 SYDVKM. With 6 bases clipped from V and 0 bases from J, the junction kept 4 bases outside the gene matches.